This record looks at one T cell receptor beta chain sequence and its context. This entry is derived from a study of blood T cell repertoires in COVID-19. Study in general: There were acute and convalescent COVID-19 samples, and they came from the United States, Italy and Spain.

Germline lookup yields CDR1 SEHNR and CDR2 FQNEAQ (reference sequence). Trimming took 5 bases from V and 6 from J, leaving 16 bases between them. This CDR3 spans 14 amino acids. Seattle cases were enrolled at active infection and followed longitudinally. In the original workflow: Amplification of reference gene primers was used by the study to estimate nucleated cell counts. Clones were read by immunoSEQ multiplex PCR, and TCRdb kept only the in-frame ones, dropping some. V, J and clone size are those of that table, while D and trimming were read from the DNA. Of around 190,000 clones in the sample, about four fifths were seen once.

Input material: peripheral blood. The chain joins TRBV7-9 to TRBJ1-1, with D possibly being TRBD1 (6 bases). The sequence was obtained from a woman between 40 and 50 years old with COVID-19, enrolled during active disease. The CDR3 bases are TGTGCCAGCAGCCCCGAACAGGGCTTAGCTGAAGCTTTCTTT. It codes for CASSPEQGLAEAFF.